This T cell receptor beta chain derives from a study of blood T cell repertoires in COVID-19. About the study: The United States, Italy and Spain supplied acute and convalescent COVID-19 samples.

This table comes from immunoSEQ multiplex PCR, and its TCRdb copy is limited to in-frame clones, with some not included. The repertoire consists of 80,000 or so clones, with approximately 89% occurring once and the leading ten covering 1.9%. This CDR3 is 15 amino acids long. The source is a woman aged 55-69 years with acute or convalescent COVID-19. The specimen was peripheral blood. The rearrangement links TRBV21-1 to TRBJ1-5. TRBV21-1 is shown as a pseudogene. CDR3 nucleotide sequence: TGTGCCAGCAGCCCCCCCCGGGGAGAGGATCAGCCCCAGCATTTT. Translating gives CASSPPRGEDQPQHF.